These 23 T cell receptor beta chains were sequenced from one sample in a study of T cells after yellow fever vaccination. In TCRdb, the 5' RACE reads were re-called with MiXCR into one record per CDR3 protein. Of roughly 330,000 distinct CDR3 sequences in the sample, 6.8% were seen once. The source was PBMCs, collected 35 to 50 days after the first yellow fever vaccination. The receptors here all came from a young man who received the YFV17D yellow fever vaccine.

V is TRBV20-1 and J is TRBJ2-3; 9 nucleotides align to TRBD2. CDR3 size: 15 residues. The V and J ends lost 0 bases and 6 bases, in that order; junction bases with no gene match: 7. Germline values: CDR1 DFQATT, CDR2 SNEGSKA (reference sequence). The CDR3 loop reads CSARDGRGGRDTQYF. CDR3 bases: TGCAGTGCTAGAGACGGGCGGGGGGGCCGGGATACGCAGTATTTT.

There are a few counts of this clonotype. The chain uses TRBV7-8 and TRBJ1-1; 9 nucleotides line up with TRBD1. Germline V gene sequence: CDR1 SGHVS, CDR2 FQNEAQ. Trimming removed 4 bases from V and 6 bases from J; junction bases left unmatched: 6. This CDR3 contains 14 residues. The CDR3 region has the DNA TGTGCCAGCAGCTCGGGACAGGGATTCGCTGAAGCTTTCTTT. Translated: CASSSGQGFAEAFF.

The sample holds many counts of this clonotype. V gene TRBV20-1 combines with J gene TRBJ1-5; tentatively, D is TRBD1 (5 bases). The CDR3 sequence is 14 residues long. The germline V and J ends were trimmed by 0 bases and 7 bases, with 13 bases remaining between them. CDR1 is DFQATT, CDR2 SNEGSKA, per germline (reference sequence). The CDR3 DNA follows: TGCAGTGCTAGAGACAGGGATGTCCACCAGCCCCAGCATTTT. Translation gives CSARDRDVHQPQHF.

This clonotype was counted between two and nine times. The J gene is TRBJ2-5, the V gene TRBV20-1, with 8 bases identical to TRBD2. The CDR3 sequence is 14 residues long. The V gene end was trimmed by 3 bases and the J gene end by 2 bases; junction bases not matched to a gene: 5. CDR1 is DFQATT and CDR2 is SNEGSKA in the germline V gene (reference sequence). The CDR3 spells CSASQTSGQETQYF. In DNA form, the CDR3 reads TGCAGTGCTAGCCAAACTAGCGGACAAGAGACCCAGTACTTC.

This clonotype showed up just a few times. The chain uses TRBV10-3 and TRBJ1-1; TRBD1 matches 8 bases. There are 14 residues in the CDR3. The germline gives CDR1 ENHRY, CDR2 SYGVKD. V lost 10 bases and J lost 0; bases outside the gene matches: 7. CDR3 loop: CATQGASMNTEAFF. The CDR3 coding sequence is TGTGCCACCCAGGGGGCTAGTATGAACACTGAAGCTTTCTTT.

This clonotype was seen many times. The CDR3 nucleotides are TGTGCCAGCAGTACAGGCGGGGGGGGCAATCAGCCCCAGCATTTT. It codes for CASSTGGGGNQPQHF. The V and J genes are TRBV12-3 or TRBV12-4 and TRBJ1-5; the D gene is possibly TRBD1 (5 bases). With 5 bases removed from V and 2 bases from J, the gap between germline ends came to 13 bases. This CDR3 is 15 amino acids long.

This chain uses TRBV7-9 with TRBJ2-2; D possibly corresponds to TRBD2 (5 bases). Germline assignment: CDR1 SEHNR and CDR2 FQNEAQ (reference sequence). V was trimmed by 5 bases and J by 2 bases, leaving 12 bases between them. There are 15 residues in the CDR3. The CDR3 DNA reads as TGTGCCAGCAGCCCCGGGAACATAAACACCGGGGAGCTGTTTTTT. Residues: CASSPGNINTGELFF.

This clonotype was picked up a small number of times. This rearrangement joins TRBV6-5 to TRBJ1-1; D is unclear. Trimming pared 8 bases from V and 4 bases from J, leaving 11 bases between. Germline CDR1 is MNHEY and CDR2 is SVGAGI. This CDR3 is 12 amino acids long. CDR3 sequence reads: CASRSPLTEAFF. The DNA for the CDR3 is TGTGCCAGCCGATCTCCTCTCACTGAAGCTTTCTTT.

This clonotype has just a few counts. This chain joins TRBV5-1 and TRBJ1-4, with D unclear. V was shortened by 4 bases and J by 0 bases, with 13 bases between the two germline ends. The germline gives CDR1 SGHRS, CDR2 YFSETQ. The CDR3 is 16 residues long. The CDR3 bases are TGCGCCAGCAGCGCCAATACAGAGGCAACTAATGAAAAACTGTTTTTT. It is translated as CASSANTEATNEKLFF.

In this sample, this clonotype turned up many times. In nucleotides, the CDR3 is TGTGCCAGCAGCCAAGATCCGGGCGGGAGCACAGATACGCAGTATTTT. This translates into CASSQDPGGSTDTQYF. The J gene is TRBJ2-3, the V gene TRBV4-2, with D possibly TRBD2 on 5 matching bases. This CDR3 is built from 16 residues. Trimming removed 0 bases at V and 0 bases at J, with 10 bases between. Germline CDR1 LGHNA, CDR2 YNFKEQ.

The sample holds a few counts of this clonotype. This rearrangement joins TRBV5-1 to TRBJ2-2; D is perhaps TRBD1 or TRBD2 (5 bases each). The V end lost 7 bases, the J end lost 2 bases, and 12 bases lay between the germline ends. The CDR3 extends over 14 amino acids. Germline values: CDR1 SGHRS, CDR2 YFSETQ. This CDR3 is CASALGPNTGELFF. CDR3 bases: TGCGCCAGCGCCTTGGGACCCAACACCGGGGAGCTGTTTTTT.

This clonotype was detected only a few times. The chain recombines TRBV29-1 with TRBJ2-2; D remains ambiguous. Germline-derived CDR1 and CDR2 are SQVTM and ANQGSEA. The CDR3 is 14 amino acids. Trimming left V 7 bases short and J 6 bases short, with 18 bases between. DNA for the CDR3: TGCAGCGCCGGGCCGGGCCTCAACGCCGGGGAGCTGTTTTTT. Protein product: CSAGPGLNAGELFF.

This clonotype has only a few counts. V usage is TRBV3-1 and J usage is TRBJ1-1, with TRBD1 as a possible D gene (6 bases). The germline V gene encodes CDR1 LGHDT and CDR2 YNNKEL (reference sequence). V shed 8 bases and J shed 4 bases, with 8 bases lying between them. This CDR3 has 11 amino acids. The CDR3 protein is CASAGATEAFF. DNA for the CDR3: TGTGCCAGCGCAGGGGCCACTGAAGCTTTCTTT.

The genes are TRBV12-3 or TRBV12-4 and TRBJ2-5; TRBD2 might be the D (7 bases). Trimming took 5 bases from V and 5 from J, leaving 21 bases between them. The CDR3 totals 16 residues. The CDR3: CASSAPRGGAYETQYF. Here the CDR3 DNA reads TGTGCCAGCAGTGCCCCTAGGGGGGGGGCCTATGAGACCCAGTACTTC.

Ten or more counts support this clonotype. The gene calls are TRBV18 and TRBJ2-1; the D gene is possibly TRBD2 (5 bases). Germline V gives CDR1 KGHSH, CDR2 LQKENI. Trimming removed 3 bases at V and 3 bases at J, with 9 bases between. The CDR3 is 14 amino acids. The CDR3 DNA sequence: TGTGCCAGCTCACCTACGGGGAACTACAATGAGCAGTTCTTC. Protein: CASSPTGNYNEQFF.

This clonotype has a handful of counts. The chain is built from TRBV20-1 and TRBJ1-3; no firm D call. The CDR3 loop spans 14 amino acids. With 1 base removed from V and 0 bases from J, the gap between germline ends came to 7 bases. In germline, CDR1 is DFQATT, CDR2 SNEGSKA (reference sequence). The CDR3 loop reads CSARGPLSGNTIYF. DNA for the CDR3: TGCAGTGCTAGAGGCCCCCTCTCTGGAAACACCATATATTTT.

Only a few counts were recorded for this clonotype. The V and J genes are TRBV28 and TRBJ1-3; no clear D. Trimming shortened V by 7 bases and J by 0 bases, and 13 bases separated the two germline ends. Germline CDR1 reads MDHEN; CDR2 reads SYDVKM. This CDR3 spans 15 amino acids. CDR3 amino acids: CASIASAGSGNTIYF. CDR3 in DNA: TGTGCCAGCATTGCGTCGGCCGGCTCTGGAAACACCATATATTTT.

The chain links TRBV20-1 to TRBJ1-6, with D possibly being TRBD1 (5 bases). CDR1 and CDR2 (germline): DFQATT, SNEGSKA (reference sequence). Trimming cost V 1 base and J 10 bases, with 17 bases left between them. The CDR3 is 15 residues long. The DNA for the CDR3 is TGCAGTGCTAGAGGGGCACCCGCGGGGGACTCACCCCTCCACTTT. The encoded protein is CSARGAPAGDSPLHF.

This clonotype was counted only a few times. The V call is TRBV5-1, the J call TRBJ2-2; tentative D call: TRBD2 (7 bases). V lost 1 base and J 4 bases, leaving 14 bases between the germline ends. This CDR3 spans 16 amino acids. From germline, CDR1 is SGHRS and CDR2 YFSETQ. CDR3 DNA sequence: TGCGCCAGCAGCTTGCGGGGGGCGCGGAGCACCGGGGAGCTGTTTTTT. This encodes CASSLRGARSTGELFF.

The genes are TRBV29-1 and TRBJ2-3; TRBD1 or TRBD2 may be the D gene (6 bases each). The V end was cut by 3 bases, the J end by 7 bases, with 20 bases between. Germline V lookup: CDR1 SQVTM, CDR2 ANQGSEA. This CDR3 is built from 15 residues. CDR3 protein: CSVDGRTARPNTQYF. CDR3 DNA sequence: TGCAGCGTTGATGGGAGGACAGCCAGACCCAATACGCAGTATTTT.

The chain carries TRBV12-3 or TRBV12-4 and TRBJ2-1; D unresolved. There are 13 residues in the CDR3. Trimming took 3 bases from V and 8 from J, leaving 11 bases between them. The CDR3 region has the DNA TGTGCCAGCAGTTTGATGCGGTTCGATGAGCAGTTCTTC. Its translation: CASSLMRFDEQFF.

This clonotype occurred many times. CDR3 amino acids: CASSPVGDTEAFF. The CDR3 bases are TGTGCCAGCTCACCGGTCGGAGACACTGAAGCTTTCTTT. The chain has TRBV18 and TRBJ1-1; D gene uncertain. The CDR3 has 13 amino acids. V lost 3 bases and J lost 3, with 8 bases in between. Germline CDR1 KGHSH, CDR2 LQKENI. The full variable domain, in which reference TRBV18 and TRBJ1-1 provide the parts outside the CDR3, is NAGVMQNPRHLVRRRGQEARLRCSPMKGHSHVYWYRQLPEEGLKFMVYLQKENIIDESGMPKERFSAEFPKEGPSILRIQQVVRGDSAAYFCASSPVGDTEAFFGQGTRLTVV.

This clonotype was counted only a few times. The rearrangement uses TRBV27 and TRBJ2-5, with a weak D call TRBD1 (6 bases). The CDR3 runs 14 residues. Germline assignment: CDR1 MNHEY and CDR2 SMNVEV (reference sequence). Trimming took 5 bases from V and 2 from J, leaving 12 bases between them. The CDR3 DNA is TGTGCCAGCAGTCCCATGAGGGGGCAAGAGACCCAGTACTTC. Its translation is CASSPMRGQETQYF.